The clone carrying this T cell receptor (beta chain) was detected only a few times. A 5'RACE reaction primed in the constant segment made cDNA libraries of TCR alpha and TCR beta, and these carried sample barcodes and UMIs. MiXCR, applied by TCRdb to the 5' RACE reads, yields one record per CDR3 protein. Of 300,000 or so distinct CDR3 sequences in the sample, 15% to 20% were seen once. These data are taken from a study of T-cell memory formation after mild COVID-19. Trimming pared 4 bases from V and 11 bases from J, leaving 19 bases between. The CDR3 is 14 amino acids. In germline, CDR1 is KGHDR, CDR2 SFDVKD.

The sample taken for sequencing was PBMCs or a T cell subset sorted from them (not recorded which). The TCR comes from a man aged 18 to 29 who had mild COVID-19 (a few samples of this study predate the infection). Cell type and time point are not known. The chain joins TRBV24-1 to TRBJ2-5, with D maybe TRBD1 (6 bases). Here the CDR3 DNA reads TGTGCCACCAGTGACCATCCCCAGGGGAACACACAGTACTTC. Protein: CATSDHPQGNTQYF.